The rows below give T cell receptor beta chains drawn from one sample of a study of blood T cells in healthy people across ages. TCRdb reprocessed the 5' RACE reads with MiXCR, giving one entry per CDR3 protein. The sample carries around 1,800,000 distinct CDR3 sequences, about two fifths recorded once. The sequencing input was blood. These receptors all come from a human donor in good health. Each CDR3 is given with its conserved first and last residue. A D gene is named only where the DNA matches it firmly. Clone size is given for some rows only: seen once, a few or many times, or a class if the clone is expanded.

J gene: TRBJ2-7; clone size: NA; V gene: TRBV2; D gene: NA; CDR3 protein: CAGRGLYYEQYF; CDR3 DNA: TGTGCCGGTAGGGGACTCTATTACGAGCAGTACTTC
J gene: TRBJ1-4; clone size: few; V gene: TRBV30; D gene: NA; CDR3 protein: CAWSALGEKLFF; CDR3 DNA: TGTGCCTGGAGTGCCCTAGGAGAAAAACTGTTTTTT
J gene: TRBJ1-2; clone size: few; V gene: TRBV5-5; D gene: NA; CDR3 protein: CASSQWEGRGYGYTF; CDR3 DNA: TGTGCCAGCAGCCAGTGGGAGGGACGGGGCTATGGCTACACCTTC
J gene: TRBJ1-1; clone size: NA; V gene: TRBV7-3; D gene: NA; CDR3 protein: CASSLTGRNKAFF; CDR3 DNA: TGTGCCAGCAGCTTAACCGGGCGGAACAAAGCTTTCTTT
J gene: TRBJ2-5; clone size: NA; V gene: TRBV3-1; D gene: NA; CDR3 protein: CASSQDGTQETQYF; CDR3 DNA: TGTGCCAGCAGCCAAGACGGCACTCAAGAGACCCAGTACTTC
J gene: TRBJ2-5; clone size: few; V gene: TRBV28; D gene: NA; CDR3 protein: CASSWAIDQETQYF; CDR3 DNA: TGTGCCAGCAGTTGGGCTATCGACCAAGAGACCCAGTACTTC
J gene: TRBJ2-1; clone size: NA; V gene: TRBV7-8; D gene: TRBD1; CDR3 protein: CASSFHPQGASSEQFF; CDR3 DNA: TGTGCCAGCAGCTTTCACCCCCAGGGGGCCAGTAGTGAGCAGTTCTTC
J gene: TRBJ2-7; clone size: NA; V gene: TRBV11-2; D gene: TRBD2; CDR3 protein: CAGSKEPGLAGLEQYF; CDR3 DNA: TGTGCCGGCAGCAAAGAACCGGGACTAGCGGGTTTGGAGCAGTACTTC
J gene: TRBJ1-6; clone size: few; V gene: TRBV12-3/TRBV12-4; D gene: TRBD1; CDR3 protein: CASSMTGGGNSPLHF; CDR3 DNA: TGTGCCAGCAGTATGACAGGGGGAGGCAATTCACCCCTCCACTTT
J gene: TRBJ1-2; clone size: many; V gene: TRBV7-2; D gene: NA; CDR3 protein: CASSQGGQVYTF; CDR3 DNA: TGTGCCAGCAGCCAGGGTGGACAAGTTTACACCTTC
J gene: TRBJ2-1; clone size: NA; V gene: TRBV2; D gene: NA; CDR3 protein: CATSRGPYNEQFF; CDR3 DNA: TGTGCCACGAGTAGGGGACCCTACAATGAGCAGTTCTTC
J gene: TRBJ2-7; clone size: NA; V gene: TRBV4-3; D gene: NA; CDR3 protein: CASSQDQDGAYEQYF; CDR3 DNA: TGCGCCAGCAGCCAAGATCAAGACGGAGCCTACGAGCAGTACTTC
J gene: TRBJ2-2; clone size: many; V gene: TRBV5-1; D gene: TRBD2; CDR3 protein: CASSDPGLANTGELFF; CDR3 DNA: TGCGCCAGCAGCGATCCGGGACTAGCGAACACCGGGGAGCTGTTTTTT
J gene: TRBJ2-7; clone size: few; V gene: TRBV5-1; D gene: NA; CDR3 protein: CASSGKTGRDEQYF; CDR3 DNA: TGCGCCAGCAGCGGGAAGACAGGCCGGGACGAGCAGTACTTC
J gene: TRBJ1-2; clone size: NA; V gene: TRBV6-5; D gene: TRBD1; CDR3 protein: CASRIDRGYGYTF; CDR3 DNA: TGTGCCAGCAGGATCGACAGGGGATATGGCTACACCTTC
J gene: TRBJ2-5; clone size: few; V gene: TRBV10-3; D gene: TRBD2; CDR3 protein: CAISEGLAGEETQYF; CDR3 DNA: TGTGCCATCAGTGAGGGGCTAGCGGGGGAAGAGACCCAGTACTTC
J gene: TRBJ2-3; clone size: NA; V gene: TRBV6-5; D gene: NA; CDR3 protein: CAIRRGSTDTQYF; CDR3 DNA: TGTGCAATTCGTCGGGGAAGCACAGATACGCAGTATTTT
J gene: TRBJ1-1; clone size: NA; V gene: TRBV4-3; D gene: NA; CDR3 protein: CASSQGFQPSEAFF; CDR3 DNA: TGCGCCAGCAGCCAAGGATTCCAACCGTCCGAAGCTTTCTTT
J gene: TRBJ1-1; clone size: NA; V gene: TRBV12-3/TRBV12-4; D gene: NA; CDR3 protein: CASSRERDTEAFF; CDR3 DNA: TGTGCCAGCAGCCGTGAGCGGGACACTGAAGCTTTCTTT
J gene: TRBJ2-2; clone size: NA; V gene: TRBV6-2/TRBV6-3; D gene: NA; CDR3 protein: CASSYLLVFTGELFF; CDR3 DNA: TGTGCCAGCAGTTACTTGCTGGTGTTCACCGGGGAGCTGTTTTTT
J gene: TRBJ2-5; clone size: NA; V gene: TRBV7-2; D gene: TRBD1; CDR3 protein: CASQRDRAFETQYF; CDR3 DNA: TGTGCCAGCCAACGGGACAGGGCGTTTGAGACCCAGTACTTC
J gene: TRBJ2-7; clone size: few; V gene: TRBV4-1; D gene: NA; CDR3 protein: CASSHAFRDPYEQYF; CDR3 DNA: TGCGCCAGCAGCCATGCCTTCCGGGACCCTTACGAGCAGTACTTC
J gene: TRBJ2-3; clone size: NA; V gene: TRBV7-9; D gene: NA; CDR3 protein: CASSYDLTDTQYF; CDR3 DNA: TGTGCCAGCAGCTATGATCTCACAGATACGCAGTATTTT
J gene: TRBJ2-3; clone size: NA; V gene: TRBV4-3; D gene: TRBD2; CDR3 protein: CASSQFLAGTATQYF; CDR3 DNA: TGCGCCAGCAGCCAGTTTCTAGCGGGGACAGCTACGCAGTATTTT
J gene: TRBJ2-5; clone size: few; V gene: TRBV7-7; D gene: NA; CDR3 protein: CASSRDGGGEQYF; CDR3 DNA: TGTGCTAGCAGTCGAGACGGTGGAGGGGAGCAGTACTTC
J gene: TRBJ2-1; clone size: few; V gene: TRBV7-2; D gene: TRBD2; CDR3 protein: CASSLVLGLAGGPTDNEQFF; CDR3 DNA: TGTGCCAGCAGCTTAGTCTTGGGACTAGCGGGGGGCCCAACCGACAATGAGCAGTTCTTC
J gene: TRBJ2-1; clone size: NA; V gene: TRBV2; D gene: NA; CDR3 protein: CASIDGRNEQFF; CDR3 DNA: TGTGCCAGCATCGACGGGCGCAATGAGCAGTTCTTC
J gene: TRBJ2-7; clone size: once; V gene: TRBV24-1; D gene: TRBD1; CDR3 protein: CATSDRAAGTGKTYEQYF; CDR3 DNA: TGTGCCACCAGTGACCGCGCTGCCGGGACAGGGAAGACCTACGAGCAGTACTTC
J gene: TRBJ2-3; clone size: NA; V gene: TRBV9; D gene: TRBD2; CDR3 protein: CASSPGLAGGYTDTQYF; CDR3 DNA: TGTGCCAGCAGCCCGGGACTAGCGGGGGGATACACAGATACGCAGTATTTT
J gene: TRBJ2-5; clone size: many; V gene: TRBV6-2/TRBV6-3; D gene: NA; CDR3 protein: CASSYYGETQYF; CDR3 DNA: TGTGCCAGCAGTTACTACGGGGAGACCCAGTACTTC
J gene: TRBJ1-1; clone size: once; V gene: TRBV11-2; D gene: TRBD1; CDR3 protein: CASSTRQGWDTEAFF; CDR3 DNA: TGTGCCAGCAGCACGAGACAGGGTTGGGACACTGAAGCTTTCTTT
J gene: TRBJ2-5; clone size: NA; V gene: TRBV20-1; D gene: TRBD2; CDR3 protein: CSAIAGGQETQYF; CDR3 DNA: TGCAGTGCTATCGCGGGGGGGCAAGAGACCCAGTACTTC
J gene: TRBJ1-2; clone size: few; V gene: TRBV7-9; D gene: NA; CDR3 protein: CASSSDTLTWWYGYTF; CDR3 DNA: TGTGCCAGCAGCTCAGATACTCTGACCTGGTGGTATGGCTACACCTTC
J gene: TRBJ1-5; clone size: NA; V gene: TRBV28; D gene: NA; CDR3 protein: CASSFLRTHDLNQPQHF; CDR3 DNA: TGTGCCAGCAGTTTTCTCCGGACACATGATTTGAATCAGCCCCAGCATTTT
J gene: TRBJ2-7; clone size: few; V gene: TRBV7-2; D gene: TRBD2; CDR3 protein: CASSPRRGAYEQYF; CDR3 DNA: TGTGCCAGCAGCCCAAGGCGGGGGGCCTACGAGCAGTACTTC
J gene: TRBJ1-2; clone size: NA; V gene: TRBV20-1; D gene: NA; CDR3 protein: CSASQGTGRGGYTF; CDR3 DNA: TGCAGTGCTAGCCAAGGCACAGGGAGGGGTGGCTACACCTTC
J gene: TRBJ1-2; clone size: NA; V gene: TRBV27; D gene: TRBD1; CDR3 protein: CASPGTGYYGYTF; CDR3 DNA: TGTGCCAGTCCCGGGACAGGGTACTATGGCTACACCTTC
J gene: TRBJ2-5; clone size: NA; V gene: TRBV7-6; D gene: NA; CDR3 protein: CASSFLVGFTTGWKTQYF; CDR3 DNA: TGTGCCAGCAGCTTTTTAGTTGGGTTTACCACTGGATGGAAGACCCAGTACTTC
J gene: TRBJ2-7; clone size: few; V gene: TRBV4-3; D gene: NA; CDR3 protein: CASSQEGSIPPYEQYF; CDR3 DNA: TGCGCCAGCAGCCAAGAGGGATCGATCCCCCCGTACGAGCAGTACTTC
J gene: TRBJ2-7; clone size: few; V gene: TRBV12-3/TRBV12-4; D gene: NA; CDR3 protein: CASRRDGYYEQYF; CDR3 DNA: TGTGCCAGCAGGCGGGACGGCTATTACGAGCAGTACTTC
J gene: TRBJ2-1; clone size: NA; V gene: TRBV6-1; D gene: TRBD1; CDR3 protein: CASSADRVFWNEQFF; CDR3 DNA: TGTGCCAGCAGCGCGGACAGGGTTTTTTGGAATGAGCAGTTCTTC
J gene: TRBJ2-7; clone size: many; V gene: TRBV4-1; D gene: TRBD1; CDR3 protein: CASSAGQGVREQYF; CDR3 DNA: TGCGCCAGCAGCGCAGGACAGGGGGTGAGGGAGCAGTACTTC
J gene: TRBJ1-5; clone size: NA; V gene: TRBV3-1; D gene: NA; CDR3 protein: CASSQDLTPGQPQHF; CDR3 DNA: TGTGCCAGCAGCCAAGATCTCACCCCCGGTCAGCCCCAGCATTTT
J gene: TRBJ2-3; clone size: few; V gene: TRBV10-3; D gene: TRBD1; CDR3 protein: CAITSGQFPPDTQYF; CDR3 DNA: TGTGCCATTACATCGGGACAGTTTCCACCAGATACGCAGTATTTT
J gene: TRBJ2-5; clone size: many; V gene: TRBV24-1; D gene: TRBD2; CDR3 protein: CATSDLASGEQETQYF; CDR3 DNA: TGTGCCACCAGTGATTTGGCCAGCGGGGAACAAGAGACCCAGTACTTC
J gene: TRBJ1-6; clone size: NA; V gene: TRBV20-1; D gene: TRBD1; CDR3 protein: CSARQGAYNSPLHF; CDR3 DNA: TGCAGTGCACGTCAGGGGGCCTATAATTCACCCCTCCACTTT
J gene: TRBJ1-1; clone size: NA; V gene: TRBV7-9; D gene: NA; CDR3 protein: CATGPGGTAFF; CDR3 DNA: TGTGCCACCGGGCCCGGTGGGACAGCTTTCTTT
J gene: TRBJ1-2; clone size: few; V gene: TRBV6-6; D gene: TRBD1; CDR3 protein: CATLGQGPPEVYGYTF; CDR3 DNA: TGTGCCACCCTCGGACAGGGCCCACCCGAAGTTTATGGCTACACCTTC
J gene: TRBJ2-7; clone size: NA; V gene: TRBV2; D gene: TRBD2; CDR3 protein: CASGGTTSFYEQYF; CDR3 DNA: TGTGCCAGCGGCGGGACTACAAGCTTCTACGAGCAGTACTTC